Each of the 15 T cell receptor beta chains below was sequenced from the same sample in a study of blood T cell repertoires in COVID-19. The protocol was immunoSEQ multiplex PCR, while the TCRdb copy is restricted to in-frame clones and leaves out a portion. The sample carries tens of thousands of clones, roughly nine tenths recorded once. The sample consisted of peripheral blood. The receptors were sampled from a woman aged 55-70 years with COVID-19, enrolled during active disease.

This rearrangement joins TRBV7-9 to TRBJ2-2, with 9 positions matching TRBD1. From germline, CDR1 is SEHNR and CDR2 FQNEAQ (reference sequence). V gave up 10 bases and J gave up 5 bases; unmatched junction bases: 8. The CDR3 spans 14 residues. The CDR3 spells CATTETGGTGELFF. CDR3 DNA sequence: TGTGCCACCACCGAGACAGGGGGAACCGGGGAGCTGTTTTTT.

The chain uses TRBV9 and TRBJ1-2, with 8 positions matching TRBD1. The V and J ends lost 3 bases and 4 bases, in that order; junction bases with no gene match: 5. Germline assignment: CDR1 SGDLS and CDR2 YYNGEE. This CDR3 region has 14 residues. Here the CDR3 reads CASSADGTGYGYTF. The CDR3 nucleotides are TGTGCCAGCAGCGCTGATGGGACAGGCTATGGCTACACCTTC. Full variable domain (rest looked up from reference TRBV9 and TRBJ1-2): DSGVTQTPKHLITATGQRVTLRCSPRSGDLSVYWYQQSLDQGLQFLIQYYNGEERAKGNILERFSAQQFPDLHSELNLSSLELGDSALYFCASSADGTGYGYTFGSGTRLTVV.

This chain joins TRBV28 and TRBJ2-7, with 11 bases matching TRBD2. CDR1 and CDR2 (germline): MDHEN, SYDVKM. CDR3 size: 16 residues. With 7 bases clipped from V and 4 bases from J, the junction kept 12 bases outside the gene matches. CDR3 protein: CASTGPSGTSGYEQYF. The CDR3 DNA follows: TGTGCCAGCACCGGACCCTCCGGGACTAGCGGATACGAGCAGTACTTC.

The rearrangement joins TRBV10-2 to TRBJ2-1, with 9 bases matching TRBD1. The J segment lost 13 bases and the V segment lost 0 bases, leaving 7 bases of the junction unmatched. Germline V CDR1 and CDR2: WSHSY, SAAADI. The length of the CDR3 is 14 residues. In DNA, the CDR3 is TGCGCCAGCAGTGAGTCGGGGACAGGGTGGGATCAGTTCTTC. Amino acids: CASSESGTGWDQFF.

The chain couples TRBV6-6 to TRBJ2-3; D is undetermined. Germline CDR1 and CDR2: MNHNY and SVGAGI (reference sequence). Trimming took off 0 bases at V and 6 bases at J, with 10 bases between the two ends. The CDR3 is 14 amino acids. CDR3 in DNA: TGTGCCAGCAGTTACTCGGCAGGATTGGATACGCAGTATTTT. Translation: CASSYSAGLDTQYF.

This CDR3 is CASSHIPRAGGDGYTF. Written as DNA, the CDR3 is TGCGCCAGCAGCCACATACCCCGGGCAGGGGGCGATGGCTACACCTTC. The rearrangement joins TRBV4-1 to TRBJ1-2, with TRBD1 matching over 8 bases. From germline, CDR1 is MGHRA and CDR2 YSYEKL. Trimming removed 3 bases from V and 6 bases from J; junction bases left unmatched: 12. The CDR3 consists of 16 residues.

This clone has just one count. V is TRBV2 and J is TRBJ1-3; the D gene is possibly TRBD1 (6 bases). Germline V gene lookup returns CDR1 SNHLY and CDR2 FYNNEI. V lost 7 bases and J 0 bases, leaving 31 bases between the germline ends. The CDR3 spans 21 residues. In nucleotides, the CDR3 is TGTGCCAGCACCGAAGGGCCCAGGGGAGGGTGGGCCGGCTTCTCTGGAAACACCATATATTTT. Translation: CASTEGPRGGWAGFSGNTIYF.

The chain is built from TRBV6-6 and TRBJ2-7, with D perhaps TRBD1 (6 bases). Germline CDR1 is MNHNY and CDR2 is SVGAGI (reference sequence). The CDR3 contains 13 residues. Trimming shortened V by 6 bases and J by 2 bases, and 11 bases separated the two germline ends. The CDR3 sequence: CASRPGQTYEQYF. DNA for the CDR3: TGTGCCAGCAGGCCAGGACAGACCTACGAGCAGTACTTC.

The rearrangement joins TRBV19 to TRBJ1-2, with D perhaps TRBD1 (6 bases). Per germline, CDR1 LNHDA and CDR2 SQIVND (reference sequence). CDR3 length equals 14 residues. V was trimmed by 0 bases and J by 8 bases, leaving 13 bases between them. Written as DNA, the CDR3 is TGTGCCAGTAGTATAGATCGGTTTGGGGGCGGCTACACCTTC. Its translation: CASSIDRFGGGYTF.

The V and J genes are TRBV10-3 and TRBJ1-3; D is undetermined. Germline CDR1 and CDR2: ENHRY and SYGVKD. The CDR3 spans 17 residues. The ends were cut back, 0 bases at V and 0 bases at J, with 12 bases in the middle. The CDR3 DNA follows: TGTGCCATCAGTGAGTCGCGACTTCTTTCCTCTGGAAACACCATATATTTT. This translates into CAISESRLLSSGNTIYF.

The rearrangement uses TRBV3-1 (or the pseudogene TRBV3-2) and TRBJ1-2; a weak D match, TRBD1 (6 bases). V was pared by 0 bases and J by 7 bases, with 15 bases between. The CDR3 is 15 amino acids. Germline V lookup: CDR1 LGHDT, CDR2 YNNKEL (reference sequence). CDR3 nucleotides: TGTGCCAGCAGCCAAGATCTAGGGGGGGGGTCTGGCTACACCTTC. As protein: CASSQDLGGGSGYTF.

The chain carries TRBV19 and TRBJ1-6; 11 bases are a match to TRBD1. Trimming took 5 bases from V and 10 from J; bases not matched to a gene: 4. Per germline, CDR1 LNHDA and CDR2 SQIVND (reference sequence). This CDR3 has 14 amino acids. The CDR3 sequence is CASSPDRGLSPLHF. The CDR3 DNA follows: TGTGCCAGTAGTCCGGACAGGGGGCTCTCACCCCTCCACTTT.

The CDR3 DNA reads TGTGCCAGCAGCTTAGTAGAGGGGGCAACTTCACCCCTCCACTTT. This sequence encodes CASSLVEGATSPLHF. The chain combines TRBV11-2 with TRBJ1-6; 7 bases fit TRBD1. The CDR3 runs to 15 residues. V lost 1 base, J lost 9 bases, and 6 bases stayed unmatched. The V gene's germline CDR1 is SGHAT and CDR2 FQNNGV.

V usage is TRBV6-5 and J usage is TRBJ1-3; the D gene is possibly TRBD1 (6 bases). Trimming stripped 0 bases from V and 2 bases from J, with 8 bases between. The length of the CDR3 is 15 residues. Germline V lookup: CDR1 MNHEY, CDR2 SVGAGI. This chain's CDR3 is CASSYSPGAGNTIYF. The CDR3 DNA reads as TGTGCCAGCAGTTACTCTCCAGGGGCTGGAAACACCATATATTTT.

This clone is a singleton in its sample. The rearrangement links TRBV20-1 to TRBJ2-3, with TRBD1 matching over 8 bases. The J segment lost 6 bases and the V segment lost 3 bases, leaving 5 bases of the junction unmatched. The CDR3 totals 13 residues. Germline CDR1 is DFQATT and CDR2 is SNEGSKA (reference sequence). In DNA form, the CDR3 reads TGCAGTGCTAGTCCAGGGGGCGCGGATACGCAGTATTTT. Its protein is CSASPGGADTQYF.